Following are 5 T cell receptor beta chains from one sample sequenced in a study of T cells after posttransplantation cyclophosphamide. Sequencing used immunoSEQ multiplex PCR; TCRdb keeps in-frame clones, though not all of them. The sample includes roughly 20,000 clones, over 70% of them seen just once. Cyclophosphamide on days +3 and +4 followed busulfan-fludarabine conditioning and a marrow graft. Sequencing was performed on PBMCs, taken after an allogeneic stem cell transplant with post-transplant cyclophosphamide. The receptor set was obtained from a male patient aged 30 to 39 who received an allogeneic stem cell transplant from a related donor, was CMV-positive, and had acute GVHD only. Some T cells may be transferred from the graft donor.

The chain has TRBV9 and TRBJ2-1, with TRBD2 as a possible D gene (6 bases). This CDR3 is 14 amino acids long. Germline CDR1 reads SGDLS; CDR2 reads YYNGEE. V lost 2 bases, J lost 4 bases, and 10 bases lay in between. CDR3 nucleotide sequence: TGTGCCAGCAGCGTCGGAGGGCTGTACAATGAGCAGTTCTTC. Translated: CASSVGGLYNEQFF.

V usage is TRBV5-6 and J usage is TRBJ1-2; 10 bases line up with TRBD1. The CDR3 loop spans 14 amino acids. The germline gives CDR1 SGHDT, CDR2 YYEEEE. V shed 0 bases, J shed 7 bases, and the junction held 3 bases outside the gene matches. The CDR3: CASSLGDRGSGYTF. CDR3 DNA sequence: TGTGCCAGCAGCTTGGGGGACAGGGGCTCTGGCTACACCTTC. Supplemented by reference TRBV5-6 and TRBJ1-2, the full variable domain reads DAGVTQSPTHLIKTRGQQVTLRCSPKSGHDTVSWYQQALGQGPQFIFQYYEEEERQRGNFPDRFSGHQFPNYSSELNVNALLLGDSALYLCASSLGDRGSGYTFGSGTRLTVV.

The count of this clone is one. The chain links TRBV11-3 to TRBJ2-3; 9 bases agree with TRBD2. The CDR3 runs to 16 residues. The J segment lost 0 bases and the V segment lost 1 base, leaving 2 bases of the junction unmatched. From germline, CDR1 is SGHNT and CDR2 YENEEA. The CDR3 bases are TGTGCCAGCAGCTTAGGCCTAGCGGGGAGCACAGATACGCAGTATTTT. Amino acids: CASSLGLAGSTDTQYF.

This clone has a handful of counts. V is TRBV7-3 and J is TRBJ2-2; TRBD1 might be the D (6 bases). The germline V gene encodes CDR1 SGHTA and CDR2 FQGTGA. The CDR3 contains 15 residues. Deletions cut 7 bases from V and 5 bases from J, with 17 bases between. For the CDR3, the DNA is TGTGCCAGCACCCGAGGTCCAGGGGCGACCGGGGAGCTGTTTTTT. This translates into CASTRGPGATGELFF.

The V call is TRBV6-6, the J call TRBJ2-7, with unresolved D. CDR1 is MNHNY, CDR2 SVGAGI, per germline (reference sequence). V lost 5 bases, J lost 5 bases, and 7 bases lay in between. This CDR3 has 11 amino acids. The CDR3 sequence: CASSPRDEQYF. The CDR3 DNA follows: TGTGCCAGCAGTCCCCGCGACGAGCAGTACTTC.